The clone carrying this T cell receptor beta chain was seen ten or more times. The target antigen is unknown. TCR cDNA was made by 5'RACE template switching, adding a universal primer site and UMIs. TCRdb redid the calling of the 5' RACE reads with MiXCR, one entry per CDR3 protein. The table records under 350,000 distinct CDR3 sequences, roughly 3.9% of them present only once. This entry belongs to a study of T cells after yellow fever vaccination. The study's findings and limits: Post-booster samples contained most primary-vaccination clones (approximately 97% CD4, about 90% CD8). Some clonotypes were seen in both the CD4 and the CD8 compartments. These made up a small share and likely arose from convergent recombination. The study noted that FACS-sorted repertoires could contain abundant clonotypes contaminating from the bulk population.

The CDR3 totals 16 residues. Germline V gene lookup returns CDR1 SGHTA and CDR2 FQGNSA. The V gene lost 4 bases and the J gene lost 3 bases, with 13 bases spanning the gap. Source: PBMCs, taken 5 days after the yellow fever booster vaccination. This chain links TRBV7-2 with TRBJ2-6; perhaps TRBD2 as D (6 bases). The receptor was isolated from a man between 18 and 29 years old who received the YFV17D yellow fever vaccine. This CDR3 reads CASSSGLHLGANVLTF. The CDR3 DNA is TGTGCCAGCAGCTCGGGACTCCACCTTGGGGCCAACGTCCTGACTTTC.